This paragraph reports one T cell receptor (beta chain). This clone was detected once. The antigen it binds to is not known. Base qualities are not recorded, but no much larger clone differs from it by a single base. The CDR3 regions of human TCRbeta chains were analyzed by immunosequencing. Per the original workflow: TCRs in the repertoires were matched against a reference library of SARS-CoV-2-specific TCRs that had been generated with the MIRA antigen-specificity platform. Breadth was defined as the fraction of unique TCRs that were SARS-CoV-2-associated, and depth was defined as the fraction of total T cells that were SARS-CoV-2-associated. Each spike-specific TCR was assigned to its reactive spike region and to a CD4 or CD8 class using the MIRA data. Log10-transformed breadth and depth values were compared by one-way ANOVA with Sidak's multiple comparisons tests. TCRdb provides this immuneACCESS table in a form limited to in-frame rearrangements. Some clones are lacking; in checked studies, under half of them reflect an unresolved V gene, and why the rest are absent is not known. That table furnishes V, J and clone size, whereas the DNA furnished D and trimming. This sample comprises 120,000 or so clones, approximately 92% of them detected only once. 0.85% to 1.3% of the sample is in the top ten clones.

The CDR3 numbers 13 residues from cysteine through phenylalanine. Only the CDR3 portion is preserved as DNA: 39 bases, with reading frame beginning at the first base. CDR1 and CDR2 (SNHLY, FYNNEI) derive from the germline V gene. After removal of 6 bases from V and 5 bases from J, the junction retains 4 bases not matched to a gene. This sample was included in a study of T cell responses to AZD1222 COVID-19 vaccine (dated by TCRdb to the early 2020s). Regarding the complete study: Because spike-specific TCR depth and breadth did not differ between the two schedules, AZD1222 recipients who got a second dose at roughly 4 weeks were pooled with those who got a second dose at roughly 12 weeks. A total of approximately 240 trial participants underwent TCR sequencing, of whom some 200 had received two doses of AZD1222 and 26 had received two doses of the MenACWY control vaccine. Enrollment into the trials was organized by age into subgroups of 18-55, 56-69 and 70-plus years, and those subgroups contained roughly 150, 30 and 60 TCR-sequenced participants, respectively. Results the study describes overall, beyond this receptor: The whole spike protein was spanned by vaccine-associated CD4 TCRs, and dominant responses were seen in regions 160-218 and 743-854. In the small 56-69-year group, the increase in depth fell short of significance, most likely because of low power. Reportedly, close to half of the unique spike-specific TCRs recognized epitopes lying outside the regions that are mutated in the B.1.351 and B.1.1.7 variants. A significant rise in spike-specific TCR breadth and depth was observed after two AZD1222 doses relative to day 0 and relative to MenACWY recipients. Conclusions about previously exposed vaccinees are limited, since just a handful of AZD1222 recipients were seropositive for SARS-CoV-2 at baseline. Participants were mostly white British and included more females than males, and it was suggested by the authors that clonal diversity may have been underestimated. Because no day 14 peak-response samples were available, repertoires were characterized only after the peak T cell response.

The label giving this sample's time point can be read as: baseline before first vaccination. Vaccinee samples came from UK trials COV001 and COV002, including a single-blind randomized controlled phase 2/3 trial of AZD1222 (ChAdOx1 nCoV-19) in healthy adults. For TCRbeta chain sequencing, PBMC samples were collected from trial participants at day 0 and at day 28 after the second dose. The TCR comes from an adult in good health. The chain couples TRBV2 to TRBJ1-2, with 9 middle bases fitting TRBD1. Here the sequenced sample was peripheral blood, taken on day 0 of AZD1222 vaccination. CDR3 reads: CASRGGQGYGYTF. The DNA sequence follows: TGTGCCAGCAGGGGGGGACAGGGATATGGCTACACCTTC.